The 14 T cell receptor beta chains in this list originate from one sample, sequenced in a study of glioma-infiltrating T cells after dendritic cell vaccination. As to time point: after dendritic cell vaccination, including at tumor progression/relapse. Repertoires were generated with immunoSEQ multiplex PCR, while TCRdb's copy carries only in-frame clones and drops some. The top ten hold 15% to 19% of the sample, which has just under 60,000 clones, approximately 80% seen once. This material consisted of blood, taken after dendritic cell vaccination. These receptors all stem from a human donor with glioblastoma.

The V call is TRBV4-1, the J call TRBJ2-2; tentatively, D is TRBD1 (6 bases). Germline-derived CDR1 and CDR2 are MGHRA and YSYEKL. Deletions cut 4 bases from V and 3 bases from J, with 12 bases between. The CDR3 loop spans 15 amino acids. The CDR3 DNA reads as TGCGCCAGCAGCCTCTTGACAGGAGACACCGGGGAGCTGTTTTTT. Translated, it gives CASSLLTGDTGELFF.

This chain connects TRBV5-1 to TRBJ2-7, with a weak D call TRBD1 (5 bases). Trimming shortened V by 0 bases and J by 3 bases, and 10 bases separated the two germline ends. The CDR3 loop spans 14 amino acids. CDR1 is SGHRS, CDR2 YFSETQ, per germline. CDR3 DNA: TGCGCCAGCAGCTTGGGACAGCCAGTCTACGAGCAGTACTTC. This translates into CASSLGQPVYEQYF.

This chain joins TRBV30 and TRBJ2-5; 7 bases map to TRBD1. This CDR3 has 15 amino acids. CDR1 and CDR2 from the germline V gene are GTSNPN and SVGIG (reference sequence). The V and J ends lost 3 bases and 2 bases, in that order; junction bases with no gene match: 9. The CDR3 coding sequence is TGTGCCTGGAGAATGATGAGGGGGCGGCAAGAGACCCAGTACTTC. It specifies CAWRMMRGRQETQYF.

V usage is TRBV10-3 and J usage is TRBJ1-2; 9 bases line up with TRBD1. CDR3 length: 14 residues. V lost 6 bases to trimming and J lost 5 bases; unmatched junction nucleotides: 7. The V gene's germline CDR1 is ENHRY and CDR2 SYGVKD. CDR3 sequence (DNA): TGTGCCATCAGCCAGACCGGGACAGGGTATGGCTACACCTTC. Its translation: CAISQTGTGYGYTF.

This chain joins TRBV5-4 and TRBJ2-5, with a weak D call TRBD1 (5 bases). The CDR3 is 15 amino acids. Germline lookup yields CDR1 SGHNT and CDR2 YYREEE (reference sequence). Trimming removed 0 bases at V and 5 bases at J, with 14 bases between. The CDR3 DNA reads TGTGCCAGCAGCTTGGACGGAAACCCAGGGGAGACCCAGTACTTC. Encoded protein: CASSLDGNPGETQYF.

Comment on this clone: Other DNA sequences from this sample encode an identical CDR3 as well. This chain joins TRBV30 and TRBJ1-5; 10 bases fit TRBD1. This CDR3 comprises 15 residues. Germline CDR1 and CDR2: GTSNPN and SVGIG (reference sequence). Losses at the gene ends were 2 bases for V and 2 bases for J; bases not matched to a gene: 3. The CDR3 loop reads CAWSRDRGGNQPQHF. CDR3 bases: TGTGCCTGGAGTAGGGACAGGGGAGGCAATCAGCCCCAGCATTTT.

The chain uses TRBV29-1 and TRBJ1-1; no clear D. Per germline, CDR1 SQVTM and CDR2 ANQGSEA. This CDR3 has 12 amino acids. V lost 6 bases to trimming and J lost 2 bases, with 10 bases between them. CDR3 sequence: CSVPEGNTEAFF. The CDR3 DNA sequence: TGCAGCGTCCCGGAGGGAAACACTGAAGCTTTCTTT. Combining the CDR3 with reference TRBV29-1 and TRBJ1-1 gives the whole variable domain SAVISQKPSRDICQRGTSLTIQCQVDSQVTMMFWYRQQPGQSLTLIATANQGSEATYESGFVIDKFPISRPNLTFSTLTVSNMSPEDSSIYLCSVPEGNTEAFFGQGTRLTVV.

The chain has TRBV11-3 and TRBJ2-5, with a tentative D call TRBD2 (5 bases). The CDR3 has 15 amino acids. Germline CDR1 is SGHNT and CDR2 is YENEEA. The germline V and J ends were trimmed by 4 bases and 5 bases, with 17 bases remaining between them. CDR3 residues: CASSSNPLVRETQYF. Written as DNA, the CDR3 is TGTGCCAGCAGCTCCAACCCACTAGTAAGGGAGACCCAGTACTTC.

This rearrangement joins TRBV5-4 to TRBJ2-1; 8 bases fit TRBD2. The germline V gene encodes CDR1 SGHNT and CDR2 YYREEE (reference sequence). The CDR3 loop spans 16 amino acids. Germline trimming cut 4 bases from V and 4 bases from J; bases unmatched to any gene: 10. This chain's CDR3 is CASSPEIAGSYNEQFF. Here the CDR3 DNA reads TGTGCCAGCAGCCCGGAAATAGCGGGGTCTTACAATGAGCAGTTCTTC.

J is TRBJ2-6 and V is TRBV5-1; maybe TRBD1 (5 bases). Trimming took 4 bases from V and 1 from J, leaving 12 bases between them. The CDR3 covers 16 residues. Germline CDR1 SGHRS, CDR2 YFSETQ. The CDR3 bases are TGCGCCAGCAGCCGGAGTCAGGGATCTGGGGCCAACGTCCTGACTTTC. Translated, it gives CASSRSQGSGANVLTF.

V gene TRBV30 combines with J gene TRBJ2-1; D call uncertain. The CDR3 contains 11 residues. With 5 bases removed from V and 3 bases from J, the gap between germline ends came to 5 bases. The germline V gene encodes CDR1 GTSNPN and CDR2 SVGIG (reference sequence). The CDR3 DNA reads as TGTGCCTGGGCGCGCTACAATGAGCAGTTCTTC. Residues: CAWARYNEQFF. Full variable domain (missing parts from reference TRBV30 and TRBJ2-1): SQTIHQWPATLVQPVGSPLSLECTVEGTSNPNLYWYRQAAGRGLQLLFYSVGIGQISSEVPQNLSASRPQDRQFILSSKKLLLSDSGFYLCAWARYNEQFFGPGTRLTVL.

The chain combines TRBV18 with TRBJ2-4; D call uncertain. This CDR3 comprises 14 residues. V dropped 2 bases and J dropped 1 base, with 6 bases sitting between them. CDR1 and CDR2 (germline): KGHSH, LQKENI. CDR3 bases: TGTGCCAGCTCACCATCCCAGGCCAAAAACATTCAGTACTTC. Amino acid sequence: CASSPSQAKNIQYF.

The chain recombines TRBV10-2 with TRBJ1-6; D might be TRBD1 (5 bases). The germline V gene encodes CDR1 WSHSY and CDR2 SAAADI. V shed 6 bases and J shed 8 bases, with 8 bases lying between them. This CDR3 has 12 amino acids. The CDR3 reads CASRTDDSPLHF. DNA for the CDR3: TGCGCCAGCAGGACAGATGATTCACCCCTCCACTTT.

This chain joins TRBV4-1 and TRBJ2-7; 10 positions match TRBD2. V lost 1 base, J lost 4 bases, and 7 bases stayed unmatched. Germline CDR1 is MGHRA and CDR2 is YSYEKL. This CDR3 comprises 16 residues. The DNA for the CDR3 is TGCGCCAGCAGCCAAGCAGGGACTAGCGATGGGTACGAGCAGTACTTC. As protein: CASSQAGTSDGYEQYF.